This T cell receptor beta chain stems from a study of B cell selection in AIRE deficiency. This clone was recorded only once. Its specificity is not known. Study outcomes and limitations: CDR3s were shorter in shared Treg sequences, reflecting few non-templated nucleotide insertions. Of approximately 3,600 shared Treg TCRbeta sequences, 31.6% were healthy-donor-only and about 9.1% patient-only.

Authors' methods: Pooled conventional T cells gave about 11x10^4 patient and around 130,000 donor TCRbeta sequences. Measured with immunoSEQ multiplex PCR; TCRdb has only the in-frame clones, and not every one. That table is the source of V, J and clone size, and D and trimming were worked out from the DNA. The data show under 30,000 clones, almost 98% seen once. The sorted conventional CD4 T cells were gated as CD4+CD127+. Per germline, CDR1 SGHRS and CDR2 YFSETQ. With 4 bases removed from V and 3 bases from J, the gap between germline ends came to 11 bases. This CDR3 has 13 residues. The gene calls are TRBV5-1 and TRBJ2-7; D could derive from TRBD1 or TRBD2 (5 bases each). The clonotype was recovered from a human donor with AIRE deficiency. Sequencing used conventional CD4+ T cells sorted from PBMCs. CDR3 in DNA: TGCGCCAGCAGCAGAGGGGTAGACTACGAGCAGTACTTC. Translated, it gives CASSRGVDYEQYF. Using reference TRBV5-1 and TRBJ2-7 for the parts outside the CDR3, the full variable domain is KAGVTQTPRYLIKTRGQQVTLSCSPISGHRSVSWYQQTPGQGLQFLFEYFSETQRNKGNFPGRFSGRQFSNSRSEMNVSTLELGDSALYLCASSRGVDYEQYFGPGTRLTVT.